The 16 T cell receptor beta chains listed next were all sequenced from one sample in a study of T-cell reconstitution after alpha-beta-depleted transplantation in children. Whole-study findings and limits: At around two months after transplant, the alpha-beta T cells were reportedly derived from several hundred expanded clones that came from non-depleted graft cells.

Unique molecular identifiers were used in preparing the TCRbeta library. Each CDR3 protein gets one entry after TCRdb re-called the PCR reads with MiXCR. The sample contains approximately 32,000 distinct CDR3 sequences, about 7% of which appear only once. No antigen has been identified for these receptors. The sample consisted of peripheral blood, taken 60 days after TCRalphabeta/CD19-depleted stem cell transplant. The source of these receptors is a child under two years old who had a stem cell transplant for acute myeloid leukemia, so the T cells may come from the graft donor.

Comments on this clonotype: A read error is possible here, since a much larger clone lies one base away. The rearrangement uses TRBV10-3 and TRBJ2-7, with D unresolved. The CDR3 is 12 residues long. CDR1 is ENHRY and CDR2 is SYGVKD in the germline V gene. Trimming pared 7 bases from V and 3 bases from J, leaving 10 bases between. The CDR3 region has the DNA TGTGCCATCAAGGATAACGGCTACGAGCAGTACTTC. Protein sequence: CAIKDNGYEQYF.

This clonotype has a count of ten or more. This chain links TRBV5-6 with TRBJ2-2; D not resolved. Germline loops: CDR1 SGHDT, CDR2 YYEEEE. The length of the CDR3 is 13 residues. V was shortened by 3 bases and J by 6 bases, with 9 bases between the two germline ends. The CDR3 loop reads CASSWTGAGELFF. The CDR3 DNA sequence: TGTGCCAGCAGCTGGACCGGAGCCGGGGAGCTGTTTTTT.

This clonotype was counted a single time. The chain uses TRBV7-8 and TRBJ2-7; D may be TRBD2 (8 bases). V was pared by 5 bases and J by 5 bases, with 19 bases between. From germline, CDR1 is SGHVS and CDR2 FQNEAQ. The CDR3 loop spans 15 amino acids. The CDR3 reads CASSDQGGLENEQYF. CDR3 nucleotide sequence: TGTGCCAGCAGCGACCAGGGGGGACTAGAAAACGAGCAGTACTTC.

This clonotype was seen at least ten times. The V gene is TRBV7-8, the J gene TRBJ2-5; the match to TRBD1 covers 8 bases. CDR1 is SGHVS, CDR2 FQNEAQ, per germline. With 3 bases clipped from V and 5 bases from J, the junction kept 11 bases outside the gene matches. The CDR3 loop spans 16 amino acids. CDR3 coding DNA: TGTGCCAGCAGCTTCTCGGGACAGGAGCTCGGCGAGACCCAGTACTTC. Translating gives CASSFSGQELGETQYF.

The chain joins TRBV5-6 to TRBJ2-1; TRBD1 or TRBD2 may be the D gene (5 bases each). CDR1 and CDR2 from the germline V gene are SGHDT and YYEEEE. V lost 7 bases, J lost 0 bases, and 14 bases lay in between. The CDR3 has 15 residues. The CDR3 sequence: CASGLGVFSYNEQFF. In DNA, the CDR3 is TGTGCCAGCGGCCTGGGGGTCTTCTCCTACAATGAGCAGTTCTTC.

This clonotype was picked up many times. The V and J genes are TRBV7-7 and TRBJ2-2; D not resolved. Trimming stripped 1 base from V and 9 bases from J, with 18 bases between. The length of the CDR3 is 16 residues. Germline V gives CDR1 SSHAT, CDR2 FNYEAQ (reference sequence). The CDR3 nucleotides are TGTGCCAGCAGCTTAGTCAGCAGCCCGCTGTCAAGGGAGCTGTTTTTT. Translating gives CASSLVSSPLSRELFF.

This clonotype was counted ten times or more. The chain links TRBV20-1 to TRBJ2-1; possibly TRBD1 or TRBD2 for D (5 bases each). Trimming left V 6 bases short and J 1 base short, with 16 bases between. The CDR3 sequence is 15 residues long. The germline V gene encodes CDR1 DFQATT and CDR2 SNEGSKA (reference sequence). DNA of the CDR3: TGCAGTGCCACGGGACCGACAAAATCCTACAATGAGCAGTTCTTC. Translated, it gives CSATGPTKSYNEQFF.

This clonotype showed up many times. The V and J genes are TRBV5-1 and TRBJ2-1; D remains ambiguous. Trimming removed 1 base from V and 4 bases from J, with 9 bases in between. Germline V gives CDR1 SGHRS, CDR2 YFSETQ. The CDR3 spans 14 residues. The CDR3 region has the DNA TGCGCCAGCAGCTTGCGAAGTCTTTACAATGAGCAGTTCTTC. Amino acid sequence: CASSLRSLYNEQFF.

The chain carries TRBV20-1 and TRBJ2-3, with D possibly being TRBD1 (5 bases). Germline CDR1 and CDR2: DFQATT and SNEGSKA (reference sequence). There are 15 residues in the CDR3. In nucleotides, the CDR3 is TGCATTTGGGGCCTGGAAAAGGGCCTCAGAGGCACGCAGTATTTT. Encoded protein: CIWGLEKGLRGTQYF.

This clonotype was seen a single time. The chain couples TRBV6-2 or TRBV6-3 to TRBJ2-1; D perhaps matches TRBD1 (5 bases). Germline values: CDR1 MNHEY, CDR2 SVGEGT. V was trimmed by 4 bases and J by 9 bases, leaving 7 bases between them. This CDR3 contains 11 residues. Written as DNA, the CDR3 is TGTGCCAGCAGTTCAAGGGGTGAGCAGTTCTTC. The encoded protein is CASSSRGEQFF.

This clonotype appeared a few times. This chain uses TRBV6-4 with TRBJ2-2, with 8 positions matching TRBD1. Germline V lookup: CDR1 MRHNA, CDR2 SNTAGT. The CDR3 sequence is 16 residues long. After removal of 6 bases from V and 1 base from J, the junction contained 7 bases not matched to a gene. CDR3 loop: CASSERGQVNTGELFF. Here the CDR3 DNA reads TGTGCCAGCAGCGAGAGGGGACAGGTGAACACCGGGGAGCTGTTTTTT.

This clonotype occurred many times. The chain is built from TRBV3-1 and TRBJ2-1; a weak D match, TRBD1 (5 bases). Germline V gene data show CDR1 as LGHDT and CDR2 as YNNKEL (reference sequence). The CDR3 consists of 15 residues. The ends were cut back, 0 bases at V and 4 bases at J, with 10 bases in the middle. The CDR3 is CASSQDTTDYNEQFF. In nucleotides, the CDR3 is TGTGCCAGCAGCCAAGATACGACAGATTACAATGAGCAGTTCTTC.

This clonotype was counted many times. The junction and the germline gene differ at one end; a read error may be behind it. The V call is TRBV10-2, the J call TRBJ1-1, with D tentatively TRBD1 (5 bases). Germline CDR1 WSHSY, CDR2 SAAADI. The CDR3 sequence is 14 residues long. CDR3 loop: CAGSQGLLNTEAFF. For the CDR3, the DNA is TGCGCCGGCAGTCAGGGACTCCTGAACACTGAAGCTTTCTTT.

The table lists this clonotype with many counts. The chain uses TRBV9 and TRBJ2-3; 8 positions agree with TRBD2. The germline V gene has CDR1 SGDLS and CDR2 YYNGEE. The CDR3 has 15 amino acids. The V and J ends lost 4 bases and 1 base, in that order; junction bases with no gene match: 5. Written as DNA, the CDR3 is TGTGCCAGCAGCACCCGGGGGGGCGGCACAGATACGCAGTATTTT. Its translation is CASSTRGGGTDTQYF.

The V and J genes are TRBV28 and TRBJ2-1, with unresolved D. The V end lost 8 bases, the J end lost 0 bases, and 11 bases lay between the germline ends. The CDR3 contains 14 residues. Germline CDR1 and CDR2: MDHEN and SYDVKM. The CDR3 nucleotides read TGTGCCAGCGGTTCTGTGAGCTCCTACAATGAGCAGTTCTTC. It specifies CASGSVSSYNEQFF.

Ten or more counts support this clonotype. The V call is TRBV4-3, the J call TRBJ2-1; D gene uncertain. The CDR3 is 16 residues long. The V gene lost 0 bases and the J gene lost 3 bases, with 12 bases spanning the gap. Germline loops: CDR1 LGHNA, CDR2 YSLEER. The CDR3 nucleotides are TGCGCCAGCAGCCAAGATTGGCGACACTACTACAATGAGCAGTTCTTC. As protein: CASSQDWRHYYNEQFF.